This TCR beta chain was sequenced in a study of PD-1 blockade in classical Hodgkin lymphoma. Broader study findings: The authors excluded patients who started nivolumab under 1 year after ASCT.

Method: immunoSEQ multiplex PCR; TCRdb's copy keeps in-frame clones and lacks some. Found here are under 15,000 clones, approximately 79% of them singletons; the top ten hold around 1.5%. In every patient, relapse followed autologous stem cell transplantation, while exposure to brentuximab vedotin differed. With magnetic negative selection, CD4+ T cells were purified from PBMCs that had been thawed. Notes on this clone: Its antigen is undetermined.

The sequencing used CD4+ T cells from blood, collected at baseline. The sequence came from a human donor with classical Hodgkin lymphoma.

CDR3 in DNA: TGTGCCAGCAGTGATTGGTCCTCCGGTGAGCAGTTCTTC. The encoded protein is CASSDWSSGEQFF. The genes are TRBV6-4 and TRBJ2-1; D remains unclear. V was pared by 3 bases and J by 9 bases, with 12 bases between. This CDR3 spans 13 amino acids. Germline lookup yields CDR1 MRHNA and CDR2 SNTAGT.